The 16 T cell receptor beta chains listed next were all sequenced from one sample in a study of cytomegalovirus exposure and HLA in healthy donors. In the PCR, 60 Vbeta and 13 Jbeta primers were used. Method: immunoSEQ multiplex PCR; TCRdb's copy keeps in-frame clones and lacks some. The sample contains some 150,000 clones, 70% to 80% of which appear only once. Sequenced material: PBMCs. Receptors originate from a female donor in good health and CMV-seropositive.

The V call is TRBV9, the J call TRBJ2-3; 13 bases line up with TRBD2. Germline V gene lookup returns CDR1 SGDLS and CDR2 YYNGEE. V lost 4 bases to trimming and J lost 3 bases; unmatched junction nucleotides: 5. The CDR3 is 16 residues long. CDR3 loop: CASSRRTSGSTDTQYF. CDR3 DNA: TGTGCCAGCAGCCGTAGGACTAGCGGGAGTACAGATACGCAGTATTTT.

V and J are TRBV6-5 and TRBJ1-5; D is uncertain. V was trimmed by 6 bases and J by 5 bases, leaving 11 bases between them. The CDR3 is 13 amino acids. Germline V gene sequence: CDR1 MNHEY, CDR2 SVGAGI. The CDR3 DNA sequence: TGTGCCAGCAGCCGCTTGGCAGATCAGCCCCAGCATTTT. Protein: CASSRLADQPQHF.

The sample holds one count of this clone. The rearrangement links TRBV5-1 to TRBJ2-5; possibly TRBD1 for D (6 bases). Trimming shortened V by 3 bases and J by 3 bases, and 15 bases separated the two germline ends. The CDR3 consists of 15 residues. Germline values: CDR1 SGHRS, CDR2 YFSETQ. CDR3 coding DNA: TGCGCCAGCAGCTCGGGACAAACGTCGAAAGAGACCCAGTACTTC. Translation: CASSSGQTSKETQYF. Using reference TRBV5-1 and TRBJ2-5 for the parts outside the CDR3, the full variable domain is KAGVTQTPRYLIKTRGQQVTLSCSPISGHRSVSWYQQTPGQGLQFLFEYFSETQRNKGNFPGRFSGRQFSNSRSEMNVSTLELGDSALYLCASSSGQTSKETQYFGPGTRLLVL.

The chain links TRBV4-1 to TRBJ1-1, with D possibly matching TRBD1 (5 bases). This CDR3 has 13 amino acids. Trimming removed 10 bases at V and 4 bases at J, with 16 bases between. Per germline, CDR1 MGHRA and CDR2 YSYEKL. The CDR3 reads CATSDERGTEAFF. DNA for the CDR3: TGCGCCACTAGCGATGAAAGGGGCACTGAAGCTTTCTTT.

The chain carries TRBV5-4 and TRBJ2-3; TRBD2 matches 8 bases. Germline V gene lookup returns CDR1 SGHNT and CDR2 YYREEE (reference sequence). Losses at the gene ends were 1 base for V and 4 bases for J; bases not matched to a gene: 5. The CDR3 consists of 15 residues. The CDR3 sequence: CASSLTSGYSDTQYF. The CDR3 coding sequence is TGTGCCAGCAGCTTGACTAGCGGTTACTCAGATACGCAGTATTTT.

J is TRBJ1-6 and V is TRBV30; tentative D call: TRBD1 (6 bases). This CDR3 is 12 amino acids long. Per the germline V gene, CDR1 is GTSNPN and CDR2 is SVGIG (reference sequence). V lost 8 bases to trimming and J lost 7 bases, with 12 bases between them. The CDR3: CANRDQNSPLHF. The CDR3 bases are TGTGCCAACAGGGACCAAAATTCACCCCTCCACTTT.

This clone was detected only once. The chain's CDR3 is CASSHDNTLNTEAFF. For the CDR3, the DNA is TGTGCCAGCAGCCACGATAACACACTGAACACTGAAGCTTTCTTT. V is TRBV4-2 and J is TRBJ1-1; D not resolved. Germline loops: CDR1 LGHNA, CDR2 YNFKEQ. The V end lost 3 bases, the J end lost 0 bases, and 11 bases lay between the germline ends. The CDR3 loop spans 15 amino acids.

The V gene is TRBV29-1, the J gene TRBJ2-7, with D possibly TRBD1 on 5 matching bases. CDR3 size: 14 residues. V dropped 4 bases and J dropped 2 bases, with 15 bases sitting between them. From germline, CDR1 is SQVTM and CDR2 ANQGSEA. The CDR3 nucleotides read TGCAGCGTTGCAGGGATCGAATATCCCTACGAGCAGTACTTC. This sequence encodes CSVAGIEYPYEQYF.

The chain carries TRBV6-5 and TRBJ1-5, with 7 bases matching TRBD1. Germline assignment: CDR1 MNHEY and CDR2 SVGAGI. V was pared by 6 bases and J by 4 bases, with 9 bases of the junction left unmatched. The CDR3 loop spans 15 amino acids. In DNA form, the CDR3 reads TGTGCCAGCAGCCTGACAGGGCTCCTTAATCAGCCCCAGCATTTT. It is translated as CASSLTGLLNQPQHF.

This clone was observed a handful of times. The chain couples TRBV11-2 to TRBJ2-7; 7 nucleotides line up with TRBD2. Germline lookup yields CDR1 SGHAT and CDR2 FQNNGV. The CDR3 covers 13 residues. J lost 2 bases, V lost 7 bases, and 5 bases had no gene match. The CDR3: CASTPGGPYEQYF. Here the CDR3 DNA reads TGTGCCAGCACCCCGGGAGGCCCCTACGAGCAGTACTTC.

The chain carries TRBV6-5 and TRBJ1-1; 7 bases agree with TRBD1. The CDR3 has 15 residues. The germline gives CDR1 MNHEY, CDR2 SVGAGI. Trimming at V came to 2 bases and at J to 4 bases, leaving 7 bases not matched to a gene. The DNA of the CDR3 is TGTGCCAGCAGTTACAGGGGGCCTACGGGCACTGAAGCTTTCTTT. This codes for CASSYRGPTGTEAFF.

The V call is TRBV10-1, the J call TRBJ2-1; no clear D gene. Germline V lookup: CDR1 WNHNN, CDR2 SYGVQD (reference sequence). The CDR3 has 14 residues. The V end was cut by 0 bases, the J end by 2 bases, with 5 bases between. The CDR3 DNA reads as TGCGCCAGCAGTGAGTCGTCAGCCTACAATGAGCAGTTCTTC. Amino acid sequence: CASSESSAYNEQFF.

A single count supports this clone. J is TRBJ2-1 and V is TRBV6-5; a weak D match, TRBD1 (5 bases). Deletions cut 0 bases from V and 6 bases from J, with 9 bases between. CDR3 length equals 14 residues. CDR1 and CDR2 (germline): MNHEY, SVGAGI. In nucleotides, the CDR3 is TGTGCCAGCAGTTACTCTGGAAGGGGCAATGAGCAGTTCTTC. Amino acid sequence: CASSYSGRGNEQFF.

This clone was picked up many times. The chain joins TRBV10-3 to TRBJ1-1; possible D gene TRBD1, 5 bases. V lost 2 bases, J lost 6 bases, and 16 bases lay in between. The germline CDR1 and CDR2 sequences are ENHRY and SYGVKD. CDR3 size: 15 residues. The CDR3 loop reads CAISERGLDEAEAFF. The CDR3, as DNA: TGTGCCATCAGTGAGAGGGGCCTAGATGAGGCTGAAGCTTTCTTT.

This rearrangement joins TRBV7-2 to TRBJ1-1, with D perhaps matching TRBD1 (5 bases). The CDR3 loop spans 13 amino acids. V gave up 4 bases and J gave up 7 bases, with 13 bases separating them. The germline V gene has CDR1 SGHTA and CDR2 FQGNSA. CDR3 DNA sequence: TGTGCCAGCAGCTCGTACAGGTTCGGTGAAGCTTTCTTT. Encoded protein: CASSSYRFGEAFF.

This clone has just one count. The chain is built from TRBV27 and TRBJ1-4; D unresolved. The CDR3 is made up of 15 amino acids. The V gene's germline CDR1 is MNHEY and CDR2 SMNVEV (reference sequence). Trimming removed 6 bases at V and 0 bases at J, with 11 bases between. This CDR3 is CASSPAVATNEKLFF. The CDR3 DNA reads as TGTGCCAGCAGCCCGGCGGTAGCAACTAATGAAAAACTGTTTTTT.